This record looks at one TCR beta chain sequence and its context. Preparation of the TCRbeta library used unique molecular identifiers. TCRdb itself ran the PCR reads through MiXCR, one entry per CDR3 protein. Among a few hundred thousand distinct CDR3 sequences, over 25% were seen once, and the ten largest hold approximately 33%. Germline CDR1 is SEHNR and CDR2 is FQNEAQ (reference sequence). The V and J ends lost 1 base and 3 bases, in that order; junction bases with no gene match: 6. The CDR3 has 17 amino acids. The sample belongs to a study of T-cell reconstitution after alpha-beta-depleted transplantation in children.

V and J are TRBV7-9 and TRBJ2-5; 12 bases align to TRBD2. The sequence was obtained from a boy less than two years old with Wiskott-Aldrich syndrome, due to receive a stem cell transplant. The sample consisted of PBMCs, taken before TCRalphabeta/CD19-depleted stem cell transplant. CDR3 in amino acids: CASSLVPTSGSEETQYF. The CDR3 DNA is TGTGCCAGCAGCTTAGTCCCGACTAGCGGGAGCGAAGAGACCCAGTACTTC.